The 31 T cell receptor beta chains listed next were all sequenced from one sample in a study of early T cells in non-severe SARS-CoV-2 infection. TCRdb independently ran MiXCR on the 5' RACE reads; one entry per CDR3 protein. The sample includes 70,000 or so distinct CDR3 sequences, roughly 15% of them seen just once. The source material was whole blood. Receptor source: an adult who was a healthcare worker with PCR-confirmed SARS-CoV-2 infection or an uninfected control (not recorded which).

There are many counts of this clonotype. This chain's CDR3 is CASTGAKGGYNEQFF. CDR3 DNA sequence: TGTGCCAGCACCGGGGCCAAGGGGGGTTACAATGAGCAGTTCTTC. This chain connects TRBV6-5 to TRBJ2-1, with D possibly called TRBD1 or TRBD2 (6 bases each). The V end was cut by 7 bases, the J end by 4 bases, with 17 bases between. The CDR3 loop spans 15 amino acids. Germline CDR1 reads MNHEY; CDR2 reads SVGAGI.

In this sample, this clonotype turned up a few times. V usage is TRBV29-1 and J usage is TRBJ2-7, with a weak D call TRBD1 (5 bases). This CDR3 is built from 12 residues. Germline loops: CDR1 SQVTM, CDR2 ANQGSEA. V lost 1 base to trimming and J lost 5 bases, with 9 bases between them. CDR3 nucleotide sequence: TGCAGCGTTGAAGCAGGGTACAACGAGCAGTACTTC. Translated: CSVEAGYNEQYF.

A few counts support this clonotype. This chain uses TRBV12-3 or TRBV12-4 with TRBJ2-5; D assignment may be TRBD1 or TRBD2 (7 bases each). This CDR3 is built from 17 residues. Trimming stripped 6 bases from V and 1 base from J, with 21 bases between. In nucleotides, the CDR3 is TGTGCCAGCAGCCTTTGGGGGGGAGGACAGGTCCAAGAGACCCAGTACTTC. It specifies CASSLWGGGQVQETQYF.

This clonotype was picked up many times. V gene TRBV30 combines with J gene TRBJ1-3; D unresolved. The CDR3 loop spans 13 amino acids. V lost 2 bases to trimming and J lost 2 bases, with 7 bases between them. Germline V gene data show CDR1 as GTSNPN and CDR2 as SVGIG (reference sequence). CDR3 DNA sequence: TGTGCCTGGAGTTATGATGCTGGAAACACCATATATTTT. It translates to CAWSYDAGNTIYF.

This clonotype was counted between two and nine times. CDR3 nucleotides: TGTGCCAGCAGAGACCCAGATACGCAGTATTTT. Amino acids: CASRDPDTQYF. This sequence joins TRBV10-3 and TRBJ2-3; D not certain. The germline CDR1 and CDR2 sequences are ENHRY and SYGVKD. The CDR3 extends over 11 amino acids. V lost 10 bases, J lost 4 bases, and 9 bases lay in between.

This clonotype was picked up a small number of times. An end of the junction differs from the germline gene, which may be a read error. The chain recombines TRBV12-3 or TRBV12-4 with TRBJ2-3, with TRBD2 matching over 8 bases. The CDR3 is 12 amino acids. Here the CDR3 reads CASSGLGLVENF. DNA for the CDR3: TGTGCCAGCAGTGGATTGGGACTAGTTGAGAATTTT.

V gene TRBV12-3 or TRBV12-4 combines with J gene TRBJ2-1; 8 nucleotides line up with TRBD2. V gave up 0 bases and J gave up 7 bases; unmatched junction bases: 5. The CDR3 is made up of 15 amino acids. The CDR3 region has the DNA TGTGCCAGCAGTTTAGCGGCGGGGGGCCGGAATGAGCAGTTCTTC. This gives the protein CASSLAAGGRNEQFF.

This clonotype was found a few times. This chain joins TRBV20-1 and TRBJ2-1; tentatively, D is TRBD1 (6 bases). V was pared by 1 base and J by 0 bases, with 10 bases between. The CDR3 sequence is 15 residues long. CDR1 is DFQATT, CDR2 SNEGSKA, per germline (reference sequence). The CDR3 spells CSARVGTLSYNEQFF. The CDR3 DNA reads as TGCAGTGCTAGAGTTGGGACACTCTCCTACAATGAGCAGTTCTTC.

This clonotype was seen more than once but under ten times. The chain employs TRBV7-8 and TRBJ2-6; 8 bases fit TRBD2. CDR1 SGHVS and CDR2 FQNEAQ come from the germline V gene. The J segment lost 0 bases and the V segment lost 1 base, leaving 14 bases of the junction unmatched. The CDR3 is 21 residues long. The CDR3 sequence is CASSLESRVLAGGSGANVLTF. The CDR3 bases are TGTGCCAGCAGCTTAGAATCCAGGGTGTTGGCGGGGGGCTCTGGGGCCAACGTCCTGACTTTC. The variable domain in full, with the rest retrieved from reference TRBV7-8 and TRBJ2-6, is GAGVSQSPRYKVAKRGQDVALRCDPISGHVSLFWYQQALGQGPEFLTYFQNEAQLDKSGLPSDRFFAERPEGSVSTLKIQRTQQEDSAVYLCASSLESRVLAGGSGANVLTFGAGSRLTVL.

This clonotype was counted a few times. CDR3 in DNA: TGTGCCAGCAAAAGCAGCCCAGAGACCCAGTACTTC. It specifies CASKSSPETQYF. The J gene is TRBJ2-5, the V gene TRBV2; D is unresolved. Trimming cost V 7 bases and J 4 bases, with 10 bases left between them. The CDR3 runs to 12 residues. Germline-derived CDR1 and CDR2 are SNHLY and FYNNEI. The full variable domain, with the rest looked up from reference TRBV2 and TRBJ2-5, is EPEVTQTPSHQVTQMGQEVILRCVPISNHLYFYWYRQILGQKVEFLVSFYNNEISEKSEIFDDQFSVERPDGSNFTLKIRSTKLEDSAMYFCASKSSPETQYFGPGTRLLVL.

This clonotype was found many times. The chain is built from TRBV7-3 and TRBJ2-3, with 7 bases that match TRBD2. The CDR3 totals 15 residues. Germline CDR1 reads SGHTA; CDR2 reads FQGTGA. Trimming cost V 3 bases and J 4 bases; bases outside gene matches: 7. As DNA, the CDR3 is TGTGCCAGCAGCTTGGGAGGGAGTAGGGCAGATACGCAGTATTTT. Protein: CASSLGGSRADTQYF.

The chain links TRBV29-1 to TRBJ1-2; tentative D call: TRBD1 (5 bases). Germline V gene lookup returns CDR1 SQVTM and CDR2 ANQGSEA. The CDR3 extends over 13 amino acids. Trimming pared 8 bases from V and 2 bases from J, leaving 15 bases between. This chain's CDR3 is CSCRAGQNYGYTF. The CDR3, as DNA: TGCAGCTGCAGGGCAGGTCAGAACTATGGCTACACCTTC. The full variable domain, rest sourced from reference TRBV29-1 and TRBJ1-2, is SAVISQKPSRDICQRGTSLTIQCQVDSQVTMMFWYRQQPGQSLTLIATANQGSEATYESGFVIDKFPISRPNLTFSTLTVSNMSPEDSSIYLCSCRAGQNYGYTFGSGTRLTVV.

This clonotype has a handful of counts. The CDR3: CASSYLRLSYEQYF. The CDR3, as DNA: TGTGCCAGCAGTTACCTCCGACTATCCTACGAGCAGTACTTC. The chain is built from TRBV6-2 or TRBV6-3 and TRBJ2-7, with a tentative D call TRBD2 (5 bases). The V gene lost 2 bases and the J gene lost 1 base, with 9 bases spanning the gap. CDR1 is MNHEY, CDR2 SVGEGT, per germline. The CDR3 consists of 14 residues.

This clonotype ranks as medium-sized (0.01 to 0.1%). The chain carries TRBV7-9 and TRBJ2-3; a weak D match, TRBD2 (5 bases). Germline CDR1 SEHNR, CDR2 FQNEAQ (reference sequence). Trimming pared 3 bases from V and 4 bases from J, leaving 11 bases between. The CDR3 is 14 amino acids. The CDR3 DNA follows: TGTGCCAGCAGCTTTTTAGCGCGCTCAGATACGCAGTATTTT. Translating it yields CASSFLARSDTQYF.

This clonotype was seen repeatedly, ten times or more. The rearrangement links TRBV7-6 to TRBJ1-1, with D perhaps matching TRBD1 (5 bases). The CDR3 covers 14 residues. Germline V lookup: CDR1 SGHVS, CDR2 FNYEAQ. V lost 3 bases and J 3 bases, leaving 11 bases between the germline ends. The CDR3 DNA reads TGTGCCAGCAGCTTTTCGATGGGGGACACTGAAGCTTTCTTT. Translated: CASSFSMGDTEAFF.

This clonotype has a handful of counts. V is TRBV28 and J is TRBJ1-1, with 9 bases lining up with TRBD1. Losses at the gene ends were 3 bases for V and 4 bases for J; bases not matched to a gene: 6. This CDR3 has 15 residues. Germline CDR1 reads MDHEN; CDR2 reads SYDVKM. In DNA, the CDR3 is TGTGCCAGCAGTTTCCCGGGACAGGGAGCCACTGAAGCTTTCTTT. Protein: CASSFPGQGATEAFF.

At least ten counts were recorded for this clonotype. The chain is built from TRBV20-1 and TRBJ2-5; TRBD2 matches at 7 bases. The CDR3 contains 13 residues. CDR1 is DFQATT and CDR2 is SNEGSKA in the germline V gene (reference sequence). Here the CDR3 reads CSKLGTGGETQYF. The CDR3 DNA sequence: TGCTCCAAGCTCGGGACGGGGGGAGAGACCCAGTACTTC.

V and J are TRBV7-2 and TRBJ2-7; unclear D gene. The CDR3 spans 13 residues. The V gene lost 4 bases and the J gene lost 4 bases, with 11 bases spanning the gap. Germline CDR1 reads SGHTA; CDR2 reads FQGNSA. CDR3 sequence reads: CASSWAKEYEQYF. As DNA, the CDR3 is TGTGCCAGCAGCTGGGCCAAGGAATACGAGCAGTACTTC.

This clonotype was counted ten times or more. The rearrangement uses TRBV6-1 and TRBJ1-4, with TRBD1 matching 11 bases. CDR3 length equals 14 residues. With V trimmed by 4 bases and J by 8 bases, 3 bases remained unmatched. Germline V CDR1 and CDR2: MNHNS, SASEGT. The CDR3 spells CASSVRTGGEKLFF. The CDR3 nucleotides read TGTGCCAGCAGTGTCCGGACAGGGGGCGAAAAACTGTTTTTT.

This chain joins TRBV7-2 and TRBJ2-5; maybe TRBD2 (6 bases). CDR1 is SGHTA, CDR2 FQGNSA, per germline. The ends were cut back, 0 bases at V and 4 bases at J, with 15 bases in the middle. The CDR3 runs to 16 residues. The CDR3 region is CASSLAPGLTSETQYF. The CDR3 region has the DNA TGTGCCAGCAGCTTAGCTCCCGGACTAACATCAGAGACCCAGTACTTC.

This clonotype was counted many times. A junction boundary mismatches the germline segment, possibly from a read error. This chain connects TRBV18 to TRBJ2-1; unclear D gene. Germline V gives CDR1 KGHSH, CDR2 LQKENI. There are 13 residues in the CDR3. For the CDR3, the DNA is TGTGCCAGCTCTACATCTTCCTCCAATGAGCAGTTCTTC. Its protein is CASSTSSSNEQFF.

This clonotype was recorded a few times. The gene calls are TRBV7-9 and TRBJ2-3; D perhaps matches TRBD2 (5 bases). The V gene lost 0 bases and the J gene lost 9 bases, with 7 bases spanning the gap. There are 12 residues in the CDR3. Looked up from germline, CDR1 is SEHNR and CDR2 is FQNEAQ (reference sequence). The CDR3: CASSLARGTQYF. The CDR3, as DNA: TGTGCCAGCAGCTTAGCGCGCGGGACGCAGTATTTT.

This chain links TRBV6-5 with TRBJ2-2; D could derive from TRBD1 or TRBD2 (5 bases each). The germline V and J ends were trimmed by 0 bases and 8 bases, with 10 bases remaining between them. Germline V lookup: CDR1 MNHEY, CDR2 SVGAGI. The CDR3 length is 14 residues. For the CDR3, the DNA is TGTGCCAGCAGTTACTCCGGGGCGGCGGGGGAGCTGTTTTTT. Translating it yields CASSYSGAAGELFF.

This clonotype was seen only a few times. J is TRBJ1-4 and V is TRBV12-3 or TRBV12-4; no firm D call. There are 11 residues in the CDR3. Trimming took 4 bases from V and 7 from J, leaving 4 bases between them. The CDR3 DNA reads as TGTGCCAGCAGTTCCGTTGAAAAACTGTTTTTT. It translates to CASSSVEKLFF.

The chain couples TRBV29-1 to TRBJ1-2; the D is unclear. The CDR3 totals 11 residues. V lost 2 bases to trimming and J lost 5 bases, with 6 bases between them. Germline CDR1 reads SQVTM; CDR2 reads ANQGSEA. The CDR3, as DNA: TGCAGCGTTGAATCCAGTTATGGCTACACCTTC. Its translation: CSVESSYGYTF. Using reference TRBV29-1 and TRBJ1-2 for the parts outside the CDR3, the full variable domain is SAVISQKPSRDICQRGTSLTIQCQVDSQVTMMFWYRQQPGQSLTLIATANQGSEATYESGFVIDKFPISRPNLTFSTLTVSNMSPEDSSIYLCSVESSYGYTFGSGTRLTVV.

At least ten counts were recorded for this clonotype. The chain is built from TRBV5-1 and TRBJ1-6; perhaps TRBD1 as D (5 bases). CDR1 and CDR2 from the germline V gene are SGHRS and YFSETQ. CDR3 length: 15 residues. With 0 bases removed from V and 5 bases from J, the gap between germline ends came to 9 bases. CDR3 sequence reads: CASSLDGADNSPLHF. CDR3 nucleotide sequence: TGCGCCAGCAGCTTGGACGGGGCCGATAATTCACCCCTCCACTTT.

This clonotype was recorded many times. The DNA of the CDR3 is TGCAGTGCTAGGAGTAGAGACACTGAAGCTTTCTTT. Amino acids: CSARSRDTEAFF. The gene calls are TRBV20-1 and TRBJ1-1; D not resolved. The CDR3 totals 12 residues. Per the germline V gene, CDR1 is DFQATT and CDR2 is SNEGSKA (reference sequence). V was shortened by 3 bases and J by 3 bases, with 8 bases between the two germline ends.

The chain links TRBV20-1 to TRBJ2-6; D is unclear. Germline-derived CDR1 and CDR2 are DFQATT and SNEGSKA (reference sequence). The V end lost 3 bases, the J end lost 0 bases, and 15 bases lay between the germline ends. The CDR3 loop spans 17 amino acids. The DNA of the CDR3 is TGCAGTGCTAGCGGTCCATATCCCTCCTCTGGGGCCAACGTCCTGACTTTC. It encodes CSASGPYPSSGANVLTF.

The chain has TRBV15 and TRBJ2-3; TRBD1 might be the D (5 bases). The CDR3 totals 17 residues. Trimming cost V 4 bases and J 0 bases, with 17 bases left between them. Per the germline V gene, CDR1 is LNHNV and CDR2 is YYDKDF (reference sequence). Here the CDR3 reads CATSNGRGRPSTDTQYF. The CDR3 coding sequence is TGTGCCACCAGCAATGGTAGGGGCCGACCCAGCACAGATACGCAGTATTTT.

This clonotype was observed many times. The chain carries TRBV7-8 and TRBJ2-7; 9 bases are shared with TRBD1. Germline CDR1 reads SGHVS; CDR2 reads FQNEAQ. V shed 5 bases and J 3 bases; nucleotides not matched to a gene: 5. CDR3 length equals 14 residues. The CDR3 nucleotides are TGTGCCAGCAGCCCGAACAGGGGGCTCTACGAGCAGTACTTC. This codes for CASSPNRGLYEQYF.

In its sample, this clonotype was seen a few times. The chain recombines TRBV29-1 with TRBJ2-7; no firm D call. CDR3 length: 13 amino acids. Germline values: CDR1 SQVTM, CDR2 ANQGSEA. Trimming took off 3 bases at V and 5 bases at J, with 14 bases between the two ends. This chain's CDR3 is CSVDGPGSNEQYF. The DNA for the CDR3 is TGCAGCGTTGATGGCCCAGGCTCGAACGAGCAGTACTTC.